These 3 T cell receptor beta chains were sequenced from one sample in a study of OX40 agonist ivuxolimab in advanced cancers. The protocol was immunoSEQ multiplex PCR, while the TCRdb copy is restricted to in-frame clones and leaves out a portion. Altogether 70,000 to 95,000 clones are present, roughly 90% being singletons, with the ten largest covering 0.55% to 0.8%. The specimen comprised CD4+ or CD8+ T cells sorted from blood, sampled in a trial of the OX40 agonist ivuxolimab. All receptors come from an adult with an advanced solid tumor such as melanoma, head and neck, liver or kidney cancer.

For the CDR3, the DNA is TGCAGTGTGCAACGGGACACCAAGTACACCTTC. Translating gives CSVQRDTKYTF. The gene calls are TRBV20-1 and TRBJ1-2; D is perhaps TRBD1 (6 bases). Trimming removed 7 bases at V and 11 bases at J, with 17 bases between. This CDR3 region has 11 residues. Germline V gene sequence: CDR1 DFQATT, CDR2 SNEGSKA (reference sequence).

J is TRBJ2-3 and V is TRBV7-3; possibly TRBD2 for D (7 bases). CDR1 SGHTA and CDR2 FQGTGA come from the germline V gene. The CDR3 extends over 16 amino acids. Trimming pared 6 bases from V and 14 bases from J, leaving 30 bases between. Written as DNA, the CDR3 is TGTGCCAGCAGACGGACAGCCGGGGGGACTTGGGATAGTCTGTATTTT. This codes for CASRRTAGGTWDSLYF.

This clone has only a few counts. The rearrangement joins TRBV29-1 to TRBJ2-1; TRBD2 aligns across 9 bases. From germline, CDR1 is SQVTM and CDR2 ANQGSEA. This CDR3 has 14 residues. V was clipped by 3 bases and J by 7 bases; unmatched bases: 7. This CDR3 is CSVDGGRDMNEQFF. In DNA form, the CDR3 reads TGCAGCGTTGACGGCGGGAGGGATATGAATGAGCAGTTCTTC.